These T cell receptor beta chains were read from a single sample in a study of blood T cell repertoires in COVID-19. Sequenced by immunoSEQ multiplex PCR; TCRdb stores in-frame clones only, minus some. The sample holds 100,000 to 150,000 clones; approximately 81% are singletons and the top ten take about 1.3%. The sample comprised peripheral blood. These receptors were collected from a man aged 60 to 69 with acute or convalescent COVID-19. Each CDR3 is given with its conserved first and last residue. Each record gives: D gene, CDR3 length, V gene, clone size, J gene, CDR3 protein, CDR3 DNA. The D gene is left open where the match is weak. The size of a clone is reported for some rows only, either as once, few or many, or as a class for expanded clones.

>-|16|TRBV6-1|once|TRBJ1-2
CASSEMGLRGDYGYTF
TGTGCCAGCAGTGAAATGGGGCTCAGGGGAGACTATGGCTACACCTTC
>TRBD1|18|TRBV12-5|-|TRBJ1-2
CASGLAPGQRLTNYGYTF
TGTGCTAGTGGTTTGGCACCGGGACAGCGCCTTACCAACTATGGCTACACCTTC
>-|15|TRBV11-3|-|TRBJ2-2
CASSLKGPSTGELFF
TGTGCCAGCAGCTTGAAGGGGCCCAGCACCGGGGAGCTGTTTTTT
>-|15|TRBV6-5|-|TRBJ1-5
CASSYSRGSHQPQHF
TGTGCCAGCAGTTACTCGAGAGGGTCCCATCAGCCCCAGCATTTT
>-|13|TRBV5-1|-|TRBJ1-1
CASSSRGGTEAFF
TGCGCCAGCAGCTCCAGGGGCGGCACTGAAGCTTTCTTT
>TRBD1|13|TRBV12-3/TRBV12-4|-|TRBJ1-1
CASSEQGDTEAFF
TGTGCCAGCAGTGAACAGGGGGACACTGAAGCTTTCTTT
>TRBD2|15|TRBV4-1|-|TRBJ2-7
CASSQGGLSAYEQYF
TGCGCCAGCAGCCAAGGGGGACTATCTGCCTACGAGCAGTACTTC
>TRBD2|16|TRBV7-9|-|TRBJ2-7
CASSLTSGRARYEQYF
TGTGCCAGCAGCCTAACTAGCGGGAGGGCCCGTTACGAGCAGTACTTC
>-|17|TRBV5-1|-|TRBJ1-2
CASSLGTDHVPLSGYTF
TGCGCCAGCAGCTTGGGGACAGACCACGTACCTCTCTCTGGCTACACCTTC
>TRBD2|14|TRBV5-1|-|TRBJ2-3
CASQVAGSLDTQYF
TGCGCCAGTCAGGTAGCGGGATCTCTAGATACGCAGTATTTT
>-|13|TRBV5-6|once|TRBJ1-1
CASSFSVNTEAFF
TGTGCCAGCAGCTTCTCAGTGAACACTGAAGCTTTCTTT
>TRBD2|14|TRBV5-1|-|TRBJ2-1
CASSFAAGRDEQFF
TGCGCCAGCAGCTTCGCGGCAGGGAGGGATGAGCAGTTCTTC
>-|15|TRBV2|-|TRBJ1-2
CASRASRGSVDGYTF
TGTGCCAGCCGAGCTTCCAGGGGTTCTGTAGATGGCTACACCTTC
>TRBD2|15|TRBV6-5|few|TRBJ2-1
CASSSGGASYNEQFF
TGTGCCAGCAGTTCCGGGGGGGCCTCCTACAATGAGCAGTTCTTC
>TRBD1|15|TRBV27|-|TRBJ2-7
CASSSKGQGSGEQYF
TGTGCCAGCAGTTCGAAGGGACAGGGCTCAGGCGAGCAGTACTTC
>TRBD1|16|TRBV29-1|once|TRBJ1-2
CSVDETGTGGLYGYTF
TGCAGCGTTGACGAAACCGGGACAGGGGGGTTGTATGGCTACACCTTC
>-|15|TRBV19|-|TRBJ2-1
CASSSSGQLYNEQFF
TGTGCCAGCTCAAGTAGCGGCCAACTCTACAATGAGCAGTTCTTC
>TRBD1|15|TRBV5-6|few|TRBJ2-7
CASSRLTGGNYEQYF
TGTGCCAGCAGCCGTTTGACAGGGGGTAACTACGAGCAGTACTTC
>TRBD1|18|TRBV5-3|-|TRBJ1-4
CARSYTGTGWSTNEKLFF
TGTGCCAGAAGCTATACCGGGACAGGGTGGTCAACTAATGAAAAACTGTTTTTT
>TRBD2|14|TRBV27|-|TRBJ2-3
CASRLTSRPDTQYF
TGTGCCAGCAGGCTGACTAGCCGCCCAGATACGCAGTATTTT
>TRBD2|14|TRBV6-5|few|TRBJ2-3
CASRNSGRTDTQYF
TGTGCCAGCAGGAACAGCGGGAGGACAGATACGCAGTATTTT
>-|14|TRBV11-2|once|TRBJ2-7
CASRRGYSSYEQYF
TGTGCCAGCAGGAGGGGGTACTCCTCCTACGAGCAGTACTTC
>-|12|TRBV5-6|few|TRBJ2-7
CASSLRSYEQYF
TGTGCCAGCAGCTTGCGGTCCTACGAGCAGTACTTC
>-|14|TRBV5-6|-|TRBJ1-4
CASSYVGSQEKLFF
TGTGCCAGCAGCTACGTGGGGAGCCAGGAAAAACTGTTTTTT
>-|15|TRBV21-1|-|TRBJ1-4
CASSQVGPGEEKLFF
TGTGCCAGCAGCCAAGTGGGGCCCGGTGAGGAAAAACTGTTTTTT
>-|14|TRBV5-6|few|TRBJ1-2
CASSPQREYYGYTF
TGTGCCAGCAGCCCACAGAGAGAGTACTATGGCTACACCTTC